These T cell receptor beta chains were read from a single sample in a study of neurological immune-mediated disorders. TCRdb recomputed calls from the 5' RACE reads with MiXCR, one row per CDR3 protein. The table records about 99,000 distinct CDR3 sequences, less than 14% of them present only once. Sample: PBMCs. The receptors originated from a female donor with HTLV-1-associated myelopathy (HAM/TSP). The CDR3 runs from the conserved cysteine through the conserved F or W. A D gene is named only where the DNA matches it firmly. Part of the rows lack a size; the others show once, few, many or a class for expanded clones.

CDR3: CASSFNGANEKLFF
DNA: TGTGCCAGCAGCTTCAATGGGGCTAATGAAAAACTGTTTTTT
J: TRBJ1-4
D: -
V: TRBV5-5
size: few

CDR3: CSASGGAFTDTQYF
DNA: TGCAGTGCTAGCGGGGGTGCATTCACAGATACGCAGTATTTT
J: TRBJ2-3
D: -
V: TRBV20-1
size: many

CDR3: CASGIPRDRGERTF
DNA: TGTGCCAGCGGCATTCCCCGGGACAGGGGCGAGCGCACCTTC
J: TRBJ1-2
D: TRBD1
V: TRBV11-2
size: many

CDR3: CASMGTGIGGEKLFF
DNA: TGTGCCAGCATGGGGACAGGGATCGGGGGTGAAAAACTGTTTTTT
J: TRBJ1-4
D: TRBD1
V: TRBV28
size: -

CDR3: CASSLQGNEQFF
DNA: TGTGCCAGCAGCCTACAGGGTAATGAGCAGTTCTTC
J: TRBJ2-1
D: -
V: TRBV5-6
size: many

CDR3: CASSLAGGDQPQHF
DNA: TGCGCCAGCAGCTTGGCCGGGGGGGATCAGCCCCAGCATTTT
J: TRBJ1-5
D: -
V: TRBV5-1
size: many

CDR3: CSVEGSSDMAPYEQYF
DNA: TGCAGCGTTGAAGGATCTAGTGACATGGCACCCTACGAGCAGTACTTC
J: TRBJ2-7
D: -
V: TRBV29-1
size: many

CDR3: CASSLVGAEQFF
DNA: TGCGCCAGCAGCTTGGTTGGGGCTGAGCAGTTCTTC
J: TRBJ2-1
D: -
V: TRBV5-1
size: many

CDR3: CASRPATNEKLFF
DNA: TGCGCCAGCAGACCTGCAACTAATGAAAAACTGTTTTTT
J: TRBJ1-4
D: -
V: TRBV5-1
size: many

CDR3: CSARRGNNSPLHF
DNA: TGCAGTGCTAGAAGAGGAAATAATTCACCCCTCCACTTT
J: TRBJ1-6
D: -
V: TRBV20-1
size: many

CDR3: CASSFGGPGETQYF
DNA: TGTGCCAGCAGTTTTGGGGGACCGGGAGAGACCCAGTACTTC
J: TRBJ2-5
D: -
V: TRBV12-3/TRBV12-4
size: many

CDR3: CSARETGSHEQYF
DNA: TGCAGTGCTAGAGAGACAGGTTCCCACGAGCAGTACTTC
J: TRBJ2-7
D: -
V: TRBV20-1
size: many

CDR3: CASTDSSGNTIYF
DNA: TGCGCCAGCACGGACAGCTCTGGAAACACCATATATTTT
J: TRBJ1-3
D: -
V: TRBV5-1
size: few

CDR3: CASSSTRILYNSPLHF
DNA: TGTGCCAGCAGTTCGACACGAATTCTTTATAATTCACCCCTCCACTTT
J: TRBJ1-6
D: -
V: TRBV12-3/TRBV12-4
size: -

CDR3: CANSRTWPGGNIQYF
DNA: TGTGCCAACAGTAGGACATGGCCCGGTGGAAACATTCAGTACTTC
J: TRBJ2-4
D: -
V: TRBV28
size: -

CDR3: CASKATLLLYEQYF
DNA: TGTGCCAGCAAGGCCACCCTGTTACTCTACGAGCAGTACTTC
J: TRBJ2-7
D: -
V: TRBV2
size: many

CDR3: CSARVQNRDRNYGYTF
DNA: TGCAGTGCTAGAGTCCAGAACCGGGACAGGAACTATGGCTACACCTTC
J: TRBJ1-2
D: TRBD1
V: TRBV20-1
size: many

CDR3: CASSLLGPVETQYF
DNA: TGTGCCAGCAGCCTACTGGGACCCGTGGAGACCCAGTACTTC
J: TRBJ2-5
D: -
V: TRBV28
size: many

CDR3: CASSEPGGLQETQYF
DNA: TGCGCCAGCAGTGAGCCGGGGGGGCTCCAAGAGACCCAGTACTTC
J: TRBJ2-5
D: TRBD2
V: TRBV10-2
size: many

CDR3: CSASWSGVYEQYF
DNA: TGCAGTGCTAGTTGGTCAGGGGTCTACGAGCAGTACTTC
J: TRBJ2-7
D: -
V: TRBV20-1
size: -

CDR3: CSARPNGNTGELFF
DNA: TGCAGTGCTAGGCCCAACGGGAACACCGGGGAGCTGTTTTTT
J: TRBJ2-2
D: -
V: TRBV20-1
size: -

CDR3: CASSLSGSSNQPQHF
DNA: TGCGCCAGCAGCTTGTCAGGATCGAGCAATCAGCCCCAGCATTTT
J: TRBJ1-5
D: -
V: TRBV5-1
size: many

CDR3: CASSQESMGNQPQHF
DNA: TGCGCCAGCAGCCAAGAAAGTATGGGCAATCAGCCCCAGCATTTT
J: TRBJ1-5
D: -
V: TRBV4-1
size: many

CDR3: CASSTGASGTEAFF
DNA: TGCGCCAGCAGCACGGGGGCTTCGGGCACTGAAGCTTTCTTT
J: TRBJ1-1
D: -
V: TRBV5-1
size: many

CDR3: CASSGGLVQPQHF
DNA: TGTGCCAGCAGTGGAGGTCTGGTTCAGCCCCAGCATTTT
J: TRBJ1-5
D: -
V: TRBV12-3/TRBV12-4
size: many

CDR3: CASSGRLGSEQFFGPGTGDTEAFF
DNA: -
J: TRBJ1-1
D: -
V: TRBV2
size: -

CDR3: CASSQDGRDGLPGYGYTF
DNA: TGCGCCAGCAGCCAAGATGGCCGGGACGGTCTCCCCGGCTATGGCTACACCTTC
J: TRBJ1-2
D: -
V: TRBV4-1
size: many

CDR3: CSAMTSHNYEQYF
DNA: TGCAGCGCCATGACATCACACAACTACGAGCAGTACTTC
J: TRBJ2-7
D: -
V: TRBV29-1
size: many

CDR3: CASSLVRVDYEQYF
DNA: TGTGCCAGCAGCTTGGTAAGGGTGGACTACGAGCAGTACTTC
J: TRBJ2-7
D: -
V: TRBV7-2
size: many

CDR3: CSAFGGGLTGELFF
DNA: TGCAGTGCCTTTGGCGGGGGTCTCACCGGGGAGCTGTTTTTT
J: TRBJ2-2
D: TRBD2
V: TRBV20-1
size: -

CDR3: CASSSDGNTIYF
DNA: TGTGCCAGCAGTTCAGATGGAAACACCATATATTTT
J: TRBJ1-3
D: -
V: TRBV2
size: -

CDR3: CASSLADPFSNQPQHF
DNA: TGTGCCAGCAGCTTAGCAGATCCATTTAGCAATCAGCCCCAGCATTTT
J: TRBJ1-5
D: -
V: TRBV7-8
size: few

CDR3: CASSLNRGRMNTEAFF
DNA: TGCGCCAGCAGCCTCAACAGGGGGCGGATGAACACTGAAGCTTTCTTT
J: TRBJ1-1
D: TRBD1
V: TRBV4-1
size: many

CDR3: CASSLTGTTYEQYF
DNA: TGCGCCAGCAGCCTCACCGGGACAACCTACGAGCAGTACTTC
J: TRBJ2-7
D: -
V: TRBV5-1
size: many

CDR3: CASSAQGSNQPQHF
DNA: TGTGCCAGCAGCGCCCAGGGGAGCAATCAGCCCCAGCATTTT
J: TRBJ1-5
D: -
V: TRBV7-9
size: many

CDR3: CAVTSGRYEQYF
DNA: TGTGCCGTAACTAGCGGGAGGTACGAGCAGTACTTC
J: TRBJ2-7
D: TRBD2
V: TRBV28
size: many

CDR3: CASSAEGGGGIFF
DNA: TGTGCCAGTAGTGCAGAGGGAGGGGGCGGCATCTTCTTC
J: TRBJ2-1
D: -
V: TRBV19
size: many

CDR3: CSAGGGQFADTQYF
DNA: TGCAGTGCTGGAGGGGGGCAATTTGCAGATACGCAGTATTTT
J: TRBJ2-3
D: -
V: TRBV20-1
size: many

CDR3: CASSRVNEQFF
DNA: TGTGCCAGCAGTCGGGTCAATGAGCAGTTCTTC
J: TRBJ2-1
D: -
V: TRBV5-6
size: many

CDR3: CSARKQGGYEQYF
DNA: TGCAGTGCTAGGAAACAGGGGGGCTACGAGCAGTACTTC
J: TRBJ2-7
D: TRBD1
V: TRBV20-1
size: many

CDR3: CASSQSGQGNSPLHF
DNA: TGCGCCAGCAGCCAATCGGGACAGGGGAATTCACCCCTCCACTTT
J: TRBJ1-6
D: TRBD1
V: TRBV4-1
size: many

CDR3: CASSLGQSSYEQYF
DNA: TGTGCCAGCAGCCTGGGACAGTCCTCCTACGAGCAGTACTTC
J: TRBJ2-7
D: TRBD1
V: TRBV5-1
size: many

CDR3: CASSFRPGQGRDTQYF
DNA: TGTGCCAGCAGCTTCAGACCGGGACAGGGAAGGGATACGCAGTATTTT
J: TRBJ2-3
D: TRBD1
V: TRBV7-2
size: many

CDR3: CASSWTRNGGDTQYF
DNA: TGTGCCAGCTCATGGACTCGTAATGGGGGGGATACGCAGTATTTT
J: TRBJ2-3
D: -
V: TRBV18
size: many

CDR3: CASSPDGGPFYGYTF
DNA: TGTGCCAGCAGTCCGGACGGAGGTCCGTTCTATGGCTACACCTTC
J: TRBJ1-2
D: -
V: TRBV6-1
size: -

CDR3: CSVPGDWGYGTDTQYF
DNA: TGCAGCGTTCCGGGGGATTGGGGGTACGGCACAGATACGCAGTATTTT
J: TRBJ2-3
D: -
V: TRBV29-1
size: many

CDR3: CSARDQSAEGNTIYF
DNA: TGCAGTGCTAGAGATCAAAGTGCTGAAGGAAACACCATATATTTT
J: TRBJ1-3
D: -
V: TRBV20-1
size: many

CDR3: CASSRGDGNQPQHF
DNA: TGCGCCAGCAGCCGAGGGGACGGCAATCAGCCCCAGCATTTT
J: TRBJ1-5
D: -
V: TRBV5-1
size: few

CDR3: CASSWHSGTATSTDTQYF
DNA: TGCGCCAGCAGCTGGCATTCCGGGACAGCGACTAGCACAGATACGCAGTATTTT
J: TRBJ2-3
D: TRBD1
V: TRBV5-1
size: many

CDR3: CASNRGTASYNEQFF
DNA: TGTGCCAGCAATAGGGGGACAGCATCCTACAATGAGCAGTTCTTC
J: TRBJ2-1
D: TRBD1
V: TRBV28
size: many

CDR3: CSARDPGPSYEQYF
DNA: TGCAGTGCTAGAGATCCCGGACCCTCCTACGAGCAGTACTTC
J: TRBJ2-7
D: -
V: TRBV20-1
size: many

CDR3: CAIPGAGTGAGELFF
DNA: TGTGCCATCCCTGGGGCAGGGACCGGTGCCGGGGAGCTGTTTTTT
J: TRBJ2-2
D: -
V: TRBV2
size: many

CDR3: CASSLRAPGTSGARSSYNEQFF
DNA: TGTGCCAGCAGCTTAAGAGCTCCCGGGACTAGCGGGGCGAGATCCTCCTACAATGAGCAGTTCTTC
J: TRBJ2-1
D: TRBD2
V: TRBV11-1
size: many